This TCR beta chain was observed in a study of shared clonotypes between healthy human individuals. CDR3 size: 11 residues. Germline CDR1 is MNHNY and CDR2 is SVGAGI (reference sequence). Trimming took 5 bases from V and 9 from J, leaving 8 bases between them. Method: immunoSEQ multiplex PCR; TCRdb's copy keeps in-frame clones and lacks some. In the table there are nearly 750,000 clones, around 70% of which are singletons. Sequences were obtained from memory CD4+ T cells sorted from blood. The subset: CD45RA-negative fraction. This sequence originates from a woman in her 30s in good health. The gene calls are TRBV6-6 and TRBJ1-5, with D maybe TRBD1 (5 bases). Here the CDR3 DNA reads TGTGCCAGCAGTCCGGGGGGGCCCCAGCATTTT. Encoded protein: CASSPGGPQHF.